The sequence of this T cell receptor (beta chain) was determined in a study of shared clonotypes between healthy human individuals. Assay: immunoSEQ multiplex PCR; the TCRdb copy retains only in-frame clones and omits some. The table lists approximately 620,000 clones, around 97% of them singletons. V shed 3 bases, J shed 5 bases, and the junction held 4 bases outside the gene matches. CDR3 size: 15 residues. The germline gives CDR1 MRHNA, CDR2 SNTAGT. The chain employs TRBV6-4 and TRBJ2-1; TRBD1 agrees at 10 bases. This receptor was obtained from a woman in her 30s in good health. Source material: naive CD4+ T cells sorted from blood. Subset denoted: CD45RA+ positively selected. The CDR3 nucleotides read TGTGCCAGCAGTGAGACAGGGGGCGTCCACAATGAGCAGTTCTTC. This translates into CASSETGGVHNEQFF.